This T cell receptor beta chain was sequenced for a study of T cell responses to AZD1222 COVID-19 vaccine. The table came from immunoSEQ multiplex PCR; TCRdb's copy has only in-frame clones and leaves some out. The table has 150,000 to 200,000 clones, 90% to 95% seen once; the top ten hold 9.2%. Germline values: CDR1 DFQATT, CDR2 SNEGSKA (reference sequence). The V gene end was trimmed by 3 bases and the J gene end by 7 bases; junction bases not matched to a gene: 10. The CDR3 runs to 15 residues. This chain connects TRBV20-1 to TRBJ2-3, with TRBD2 matching over 10 bases. This TCR was recovered from an adult in good health. The sample in question was peripheral blood, obtained on day 0 of AZD1222 vaccination. As DNA, the CDR3 is TGCAGTGCTAGTCCCCTAGCGGGAGTTTCGTATACGCAGTATTTT. Translation gives CSASPLAGVSYTQYF.